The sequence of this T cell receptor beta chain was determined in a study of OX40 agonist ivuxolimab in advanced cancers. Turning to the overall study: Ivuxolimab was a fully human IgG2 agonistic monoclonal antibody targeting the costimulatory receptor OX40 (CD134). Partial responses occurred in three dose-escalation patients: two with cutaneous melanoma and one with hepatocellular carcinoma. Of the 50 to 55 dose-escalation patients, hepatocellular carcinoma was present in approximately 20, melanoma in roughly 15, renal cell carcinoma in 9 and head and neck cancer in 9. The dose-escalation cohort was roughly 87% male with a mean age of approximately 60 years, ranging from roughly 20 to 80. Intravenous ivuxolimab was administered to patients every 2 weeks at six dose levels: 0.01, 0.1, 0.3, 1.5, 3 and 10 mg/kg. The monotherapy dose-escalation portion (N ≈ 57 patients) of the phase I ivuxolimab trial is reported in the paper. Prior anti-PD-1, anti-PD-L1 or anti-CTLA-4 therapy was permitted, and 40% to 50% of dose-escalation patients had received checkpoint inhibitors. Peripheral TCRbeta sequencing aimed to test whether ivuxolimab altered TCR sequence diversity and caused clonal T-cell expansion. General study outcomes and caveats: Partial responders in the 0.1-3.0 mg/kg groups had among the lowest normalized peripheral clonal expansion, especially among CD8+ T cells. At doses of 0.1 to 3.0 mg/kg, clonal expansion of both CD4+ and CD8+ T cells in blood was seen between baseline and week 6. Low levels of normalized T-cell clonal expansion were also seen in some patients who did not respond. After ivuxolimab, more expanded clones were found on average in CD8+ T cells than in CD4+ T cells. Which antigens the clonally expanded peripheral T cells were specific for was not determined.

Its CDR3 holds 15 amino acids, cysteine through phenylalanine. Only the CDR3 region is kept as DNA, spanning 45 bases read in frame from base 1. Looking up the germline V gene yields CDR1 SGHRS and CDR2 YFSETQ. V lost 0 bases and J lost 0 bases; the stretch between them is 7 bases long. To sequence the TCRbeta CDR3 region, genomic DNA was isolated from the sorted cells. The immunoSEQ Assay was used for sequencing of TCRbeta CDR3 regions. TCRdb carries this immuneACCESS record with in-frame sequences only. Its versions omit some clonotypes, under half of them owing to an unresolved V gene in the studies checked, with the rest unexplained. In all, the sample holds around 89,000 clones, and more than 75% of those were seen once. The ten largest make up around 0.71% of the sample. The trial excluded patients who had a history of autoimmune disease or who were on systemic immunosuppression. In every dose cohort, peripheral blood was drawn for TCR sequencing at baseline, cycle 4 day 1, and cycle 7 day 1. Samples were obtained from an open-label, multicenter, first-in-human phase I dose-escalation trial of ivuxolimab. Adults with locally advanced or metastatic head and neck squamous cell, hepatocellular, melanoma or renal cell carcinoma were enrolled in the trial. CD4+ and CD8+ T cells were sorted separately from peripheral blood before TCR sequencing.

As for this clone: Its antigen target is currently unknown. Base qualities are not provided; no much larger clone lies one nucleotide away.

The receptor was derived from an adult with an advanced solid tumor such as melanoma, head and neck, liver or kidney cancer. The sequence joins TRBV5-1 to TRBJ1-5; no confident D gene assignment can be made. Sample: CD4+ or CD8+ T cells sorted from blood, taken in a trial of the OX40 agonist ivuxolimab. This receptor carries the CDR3 CASSLVGSSNQPQHF. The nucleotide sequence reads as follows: TGCGCCAGCAGCTTGGTTGGGAGTAGCAATCAGCCCCAGCATTTT.